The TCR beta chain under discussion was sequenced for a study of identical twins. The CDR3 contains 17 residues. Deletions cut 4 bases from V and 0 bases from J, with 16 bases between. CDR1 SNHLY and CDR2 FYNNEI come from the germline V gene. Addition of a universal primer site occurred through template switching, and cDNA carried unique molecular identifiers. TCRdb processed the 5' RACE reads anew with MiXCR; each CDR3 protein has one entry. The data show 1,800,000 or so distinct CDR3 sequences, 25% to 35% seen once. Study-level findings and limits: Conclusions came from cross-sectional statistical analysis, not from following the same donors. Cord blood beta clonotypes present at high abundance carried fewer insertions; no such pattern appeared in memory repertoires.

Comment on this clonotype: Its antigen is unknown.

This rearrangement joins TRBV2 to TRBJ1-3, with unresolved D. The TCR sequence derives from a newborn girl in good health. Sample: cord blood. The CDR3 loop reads CASSVNGQSYSGNTIYF. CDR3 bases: TGTGCCAGCAGTGTAAATGGTCAGAGCTACTCTGGAAACACCATATATTTT.